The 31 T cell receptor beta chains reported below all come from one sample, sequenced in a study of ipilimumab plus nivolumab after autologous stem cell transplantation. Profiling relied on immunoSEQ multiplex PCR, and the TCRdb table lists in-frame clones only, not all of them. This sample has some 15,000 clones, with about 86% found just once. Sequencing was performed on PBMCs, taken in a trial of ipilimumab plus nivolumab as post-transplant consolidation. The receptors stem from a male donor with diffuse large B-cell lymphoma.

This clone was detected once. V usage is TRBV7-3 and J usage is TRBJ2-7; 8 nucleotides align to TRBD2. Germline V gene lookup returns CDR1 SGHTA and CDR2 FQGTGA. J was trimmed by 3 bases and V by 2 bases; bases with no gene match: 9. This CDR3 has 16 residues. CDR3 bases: TGTGCCAGCAGCTTAGCCCACGGGGGGGCCTTCTACGAGCAGTACTTC. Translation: CASSLAHGGAFYEQYF.

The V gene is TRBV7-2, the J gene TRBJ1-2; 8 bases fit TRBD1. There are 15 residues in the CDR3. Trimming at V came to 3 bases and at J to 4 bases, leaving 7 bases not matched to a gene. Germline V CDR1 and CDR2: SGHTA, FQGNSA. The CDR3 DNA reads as TGTGCCAGCAGCTTGGACAGGGCGTTCGGCTATGGCTACACCTTC. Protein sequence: CASSLDRAFGYGYTF.

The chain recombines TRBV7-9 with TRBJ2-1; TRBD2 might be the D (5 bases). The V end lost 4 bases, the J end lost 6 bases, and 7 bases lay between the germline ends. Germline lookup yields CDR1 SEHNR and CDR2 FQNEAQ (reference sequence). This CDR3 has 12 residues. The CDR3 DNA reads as TGTGCCAGCAGCTATACTAGCAATGAGCAGTTCTTC. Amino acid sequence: CASSYTSNEQFF.

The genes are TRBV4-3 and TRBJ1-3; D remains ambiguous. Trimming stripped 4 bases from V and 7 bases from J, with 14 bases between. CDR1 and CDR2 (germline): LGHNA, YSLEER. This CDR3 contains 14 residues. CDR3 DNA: TGCGCCAGCAGCCCACGTGGGGAGGCGAACACCATATATTTT. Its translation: CASSPRGEANTIYF.

CDR3 loop: CASSYGFMNTEAFF. The CDR3 nucleotides read TGTGCCAGCAGTTACGGGTTCATGAACACTGAAGCTTTCTTT. The chain joins TRBV6-6 to TRBJ1-1, with unresolved D. The V end lost 2 bases, the J end lost 0 bases, and 7 bases lay between the germline ends. This CDR3 contains 14 residues. Looked up from germline, CDR1 is MNHNY and CDR2 is SVGAGI (reference sequence).

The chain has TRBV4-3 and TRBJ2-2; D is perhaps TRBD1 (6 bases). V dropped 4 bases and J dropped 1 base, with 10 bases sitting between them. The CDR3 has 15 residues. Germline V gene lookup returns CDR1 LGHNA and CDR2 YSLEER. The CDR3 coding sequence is TGCGCCAGCAGCCGTTCGGGACAGAACACCGGGGAGCTGTTTTTT. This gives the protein CASSRSGQNTGELFF.

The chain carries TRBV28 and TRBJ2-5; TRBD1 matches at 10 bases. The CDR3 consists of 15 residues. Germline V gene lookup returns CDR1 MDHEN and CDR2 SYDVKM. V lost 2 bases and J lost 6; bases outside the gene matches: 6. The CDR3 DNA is TGTGCCAGCAGTTTAGAGACGGGACAGGGGAAGACCCAGTACTTC. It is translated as CASSLETGQGKTQYF.

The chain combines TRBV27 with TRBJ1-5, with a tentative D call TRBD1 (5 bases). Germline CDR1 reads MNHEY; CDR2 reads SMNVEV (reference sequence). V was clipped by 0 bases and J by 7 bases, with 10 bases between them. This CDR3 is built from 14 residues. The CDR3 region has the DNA TGTGCCAGCAGTTTATCAGGGGATGCCCAGCCCCAGCATTTT. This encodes CASSLSGDAQPQHF.

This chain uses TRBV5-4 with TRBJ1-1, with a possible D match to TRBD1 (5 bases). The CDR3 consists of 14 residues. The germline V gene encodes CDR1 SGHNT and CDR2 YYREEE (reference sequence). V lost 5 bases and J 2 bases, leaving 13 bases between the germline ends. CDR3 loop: CASRYGGINTEAFF. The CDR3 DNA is TGTGCCAGCAGGTACGGGGGAATTAACACTGAAGCTTTCTTT.

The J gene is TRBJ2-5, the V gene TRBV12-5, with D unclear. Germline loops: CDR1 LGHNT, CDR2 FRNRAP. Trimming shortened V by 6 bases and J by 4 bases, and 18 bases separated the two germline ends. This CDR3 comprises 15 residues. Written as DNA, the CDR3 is TGTGCTAGTGGGGAACCGGACCCTGATGGAGAGACCCAGTACTTC. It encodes CASGEPDPDGETQYF.

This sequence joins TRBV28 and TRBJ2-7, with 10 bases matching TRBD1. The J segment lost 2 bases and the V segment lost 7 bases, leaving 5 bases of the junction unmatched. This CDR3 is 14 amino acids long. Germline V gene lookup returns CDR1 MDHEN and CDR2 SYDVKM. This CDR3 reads CASTWTGGTYEQYF. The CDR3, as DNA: TGTGCCAGCACCTGGACAGGGGGAACCTACGAGCAGTACTTC.

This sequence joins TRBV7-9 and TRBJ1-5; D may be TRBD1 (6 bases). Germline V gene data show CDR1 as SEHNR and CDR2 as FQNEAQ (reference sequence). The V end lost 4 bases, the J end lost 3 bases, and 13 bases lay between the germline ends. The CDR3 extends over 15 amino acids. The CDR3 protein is CASSSFRDTNQPQHF. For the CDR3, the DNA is TGTGCCAGCAGCTCGTTCCGGGACACCAATCAGCCCCAGCATTTT.

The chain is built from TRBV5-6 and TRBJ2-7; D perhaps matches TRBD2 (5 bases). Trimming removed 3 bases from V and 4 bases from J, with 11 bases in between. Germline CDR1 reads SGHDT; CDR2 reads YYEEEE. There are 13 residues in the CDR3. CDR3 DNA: TGTGCCAGCAGCTCCGGGAATTCTTACGAGCAGTACTTC. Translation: CASSSGNSYEQYF.

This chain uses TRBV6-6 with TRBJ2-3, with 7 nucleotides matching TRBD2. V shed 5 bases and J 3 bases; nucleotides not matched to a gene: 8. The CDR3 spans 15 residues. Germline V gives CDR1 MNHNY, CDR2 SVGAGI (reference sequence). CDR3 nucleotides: TGTGCCAGCAGTACGGGACGGGGAGGGACAGATACGCAGTATTTT. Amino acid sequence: CASSTGRGGTDTQYF.

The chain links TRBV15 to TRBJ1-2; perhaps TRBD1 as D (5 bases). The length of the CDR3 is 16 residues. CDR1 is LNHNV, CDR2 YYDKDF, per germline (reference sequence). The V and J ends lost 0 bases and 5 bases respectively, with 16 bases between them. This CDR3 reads CATSREAAGTSYGYTF. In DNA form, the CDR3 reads TGTGCCACCAGCAGAGAGGCGGCTGGGACCAGTTATGGCTACACCTTC.

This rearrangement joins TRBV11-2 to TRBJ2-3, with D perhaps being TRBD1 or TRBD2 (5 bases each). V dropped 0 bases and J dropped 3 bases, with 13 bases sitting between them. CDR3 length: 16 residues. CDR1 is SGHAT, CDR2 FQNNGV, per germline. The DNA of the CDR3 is TGTGCCAGCAGCTTAGATCCGGGGACGGGGACAGATACGCAGTATTTT. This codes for CASSLDPGTGTDTQYF.

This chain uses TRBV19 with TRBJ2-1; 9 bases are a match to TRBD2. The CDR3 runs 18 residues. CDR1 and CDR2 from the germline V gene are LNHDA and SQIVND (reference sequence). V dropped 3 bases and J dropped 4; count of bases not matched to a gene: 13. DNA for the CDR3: TGTGCCAGTAGTATGCACGGGCTCGGCGGGGGGGGTTACAATGAGCAGTTCTTC. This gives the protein CASSMHGLGGGGYNEQFF.

CDR3 DNA: TGTGCCAGCAGCCAAGATCCCATTACTAGCGGGGTACTCGGCGGGGAGCTGTTTTTT. Its protein product is CASSQDPITSGVLGGELFF. The V and J genes are TRBV4-2 and TRBJ2-2; TRBD2 aligns across 10 bases. Germline-derived CDR1 and CDR2 are LGHNA and YNFKEQ. V lost 0 bases to trimming and J lost 7 bases; unmatched junction nucleotides: 14. The CDR3 is 19 amino acids.

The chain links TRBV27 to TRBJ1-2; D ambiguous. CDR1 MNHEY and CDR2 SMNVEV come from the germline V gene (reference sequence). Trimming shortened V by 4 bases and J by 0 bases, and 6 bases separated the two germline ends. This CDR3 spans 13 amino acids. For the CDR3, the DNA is TGTGCCAGCAGTTCGGTCACTAACTATGGCTACACCTTC. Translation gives CASSSVTNYGYTF.

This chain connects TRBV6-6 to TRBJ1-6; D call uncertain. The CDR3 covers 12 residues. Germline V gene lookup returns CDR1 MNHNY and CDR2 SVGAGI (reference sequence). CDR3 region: CAASSYNSPLHF. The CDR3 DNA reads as TGTGCTGCCAGCTCCTATAATTCACCCCTCCACTTT.

The CDR3: CASSLAGSAMGDEQFF. CDR3 DNA: TGCGCCAGCAGCTTGGCCGGTAGCGCCATGGGGGATGAGCAGTTCTTC. The J gene is TRBJ2-1, the V gene TRBV5-1; D tentatively fits TRBD1 or TRBD2 (5 bases each). The germline V and J ends were trimmed by 0 bases and 8 bases, with 18 bases remaining between them. This CDR3 is built from 16 residues. The germline V gene has CDR1 SGHRS and CDR2 YFSETQ. Full variable domain (missing parts from reference TRBV5-1 and TRBJ2-1): KAGVTQTPRYLIKTRGQQVTLSCSPISGHRSVSWYQQTPGQGLQFLFEYFSETQRNKGNFPGRFSGRQFSNSRSEMNVSTLELGDSALYLCASSLAGSAMGDEQFFGPGTRLTVL.

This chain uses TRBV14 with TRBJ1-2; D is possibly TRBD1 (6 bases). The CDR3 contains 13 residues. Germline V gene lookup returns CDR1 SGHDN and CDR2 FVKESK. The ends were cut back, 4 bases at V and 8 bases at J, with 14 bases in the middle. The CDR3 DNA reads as TGTGCCAGCAGCCCCTCTGCAGGGGCAGGCTACACCTTC. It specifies CASSPSAGAGYTF.

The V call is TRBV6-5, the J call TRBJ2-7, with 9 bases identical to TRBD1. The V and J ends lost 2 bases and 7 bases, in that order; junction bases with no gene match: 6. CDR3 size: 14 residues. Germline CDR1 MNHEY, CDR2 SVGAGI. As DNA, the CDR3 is TGTGCCAGCAGTTACAGGGACAGGGTGGGGGAGCAGTACTTC. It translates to CASSYRDRVGEQYF.

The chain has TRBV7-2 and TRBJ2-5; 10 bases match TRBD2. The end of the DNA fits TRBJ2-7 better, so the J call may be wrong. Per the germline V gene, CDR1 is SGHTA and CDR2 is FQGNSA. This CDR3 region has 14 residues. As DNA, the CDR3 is TGTGCCAGCAAATCTCTAGCGGGGGCTTACGAGCAGTACTTC. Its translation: CASKSLAGAYEQYF.

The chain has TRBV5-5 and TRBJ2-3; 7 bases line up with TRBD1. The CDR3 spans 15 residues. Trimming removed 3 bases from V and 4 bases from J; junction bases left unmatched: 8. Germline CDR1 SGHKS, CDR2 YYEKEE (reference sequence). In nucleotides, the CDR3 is TGTGCCAGCAGCTCCGACAGGGAACAAGCAGATACGCAGTATTTT. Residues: CASSSDREQADTQYF.

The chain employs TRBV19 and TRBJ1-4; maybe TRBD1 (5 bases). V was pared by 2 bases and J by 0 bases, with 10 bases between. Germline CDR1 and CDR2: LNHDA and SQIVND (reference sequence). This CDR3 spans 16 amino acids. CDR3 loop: CASSILGDATNEKLFF. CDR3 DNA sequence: TGTGCCAGTAGTATACTGGGGGATGCAACTAATGAAAAACTGTTTTTT.

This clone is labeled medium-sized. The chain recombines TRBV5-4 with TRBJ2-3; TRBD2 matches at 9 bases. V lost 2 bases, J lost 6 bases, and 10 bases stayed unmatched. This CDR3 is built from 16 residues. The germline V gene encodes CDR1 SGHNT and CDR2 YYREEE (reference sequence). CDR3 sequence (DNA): TGTGCCAGCAGCTTTCAGCGGGGGGCCCGCATGGATACGCAGTATTTT. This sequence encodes CASSFQRGARMDTQYF.

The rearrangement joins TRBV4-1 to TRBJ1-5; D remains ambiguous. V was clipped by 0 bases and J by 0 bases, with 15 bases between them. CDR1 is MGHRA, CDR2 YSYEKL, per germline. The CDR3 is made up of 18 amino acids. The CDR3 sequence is CASSQEITALYSNQPQHF. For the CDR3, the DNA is TGCGCCAGCAGCCAAGAAATCACAGCCCTTTATAGCAATCAGCCCCAGCATTTT.

The CDR3 coding sequence is TGTGCCAGCAGCTTGGCAGACTACAATGAGCAGTTCTTC. Its protein product is CASSLADYNEQFF. This chain joins TRBV5-5 and TRBJ2-1; D unclear. Germline V gives CDR1 SGHKS, CDR2 YYEKEE (reference sequence). V shed 0 bases and J shed 3 bases, with 4 bases lying between them. The CDR3 is 13 amino acids.

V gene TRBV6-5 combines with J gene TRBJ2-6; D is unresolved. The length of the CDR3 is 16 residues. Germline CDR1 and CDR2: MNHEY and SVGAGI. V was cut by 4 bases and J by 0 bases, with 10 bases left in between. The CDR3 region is CASSSTPGSGANVLTF. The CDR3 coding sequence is TGTGCCAGCAGTTCAACCCCTGGCTCTGGGGCCAACGTCCTGACTTTC.

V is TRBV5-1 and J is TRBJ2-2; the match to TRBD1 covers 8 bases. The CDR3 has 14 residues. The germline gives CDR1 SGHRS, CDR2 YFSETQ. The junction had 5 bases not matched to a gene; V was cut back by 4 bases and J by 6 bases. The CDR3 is CASSRDRRAGELFF. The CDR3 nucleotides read TGCGCCAGCAGCCGGGACAGGAGGGCCGGGGAGCTGTTTTTT.